This T cell receptor beta chain was obtained from a study of blood T cell repertoires in COVID-19. Background on the study: Italy, Spain and the United States were the sources of the convalescent and acute COVID-19 samples.

Authors' data handling: Estimation of nucleated cell counts relied on the amplification of reference gene primers. Only in-frame clones appear in the TCRdb table, and some are missing; sequencing was by immunoSEQ multiplex PCR. The V and J calls and clone size are taken from that table; D and trimming were inferred from the DNA. Of over 65,000 clones in the sample, around 89% are singletons; the top ten hold 1% to 1.5%. Losses at the gene ends were 5 bases for V and 5 bases for J; bases not matched to a gene: 6. This CDR3 spans 15 amino acids. CDR1 and CDR2 (germline): MDHEN, SYDVKM. The receptor was isolated from a woman aged 60-75 years with acute or convalescent COVID-19. The rearrangement uses TRBV28 and TRBJ1-4; 9 nucleotides match TRBD1. Sequenced material: peripheral blood. The CDR3 DNA follows: TGTGCCAGCAGTCCCACCGGGACAGGGAATGAAAAACTGTTTTTT. Amino acid sequence: CASSPTGTGNEKLFF.